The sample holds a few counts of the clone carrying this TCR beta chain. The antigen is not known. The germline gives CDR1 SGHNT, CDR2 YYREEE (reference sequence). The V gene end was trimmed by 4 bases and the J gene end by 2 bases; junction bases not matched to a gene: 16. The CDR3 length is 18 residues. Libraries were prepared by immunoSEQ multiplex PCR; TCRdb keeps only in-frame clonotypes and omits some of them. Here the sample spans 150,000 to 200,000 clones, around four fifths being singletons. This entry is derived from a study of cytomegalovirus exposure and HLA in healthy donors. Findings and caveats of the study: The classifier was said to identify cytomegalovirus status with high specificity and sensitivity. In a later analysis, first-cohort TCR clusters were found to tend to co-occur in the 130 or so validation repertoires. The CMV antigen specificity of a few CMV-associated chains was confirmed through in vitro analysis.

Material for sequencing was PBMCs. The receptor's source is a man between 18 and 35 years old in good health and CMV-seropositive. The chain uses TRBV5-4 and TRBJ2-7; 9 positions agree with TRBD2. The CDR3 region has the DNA TGTGCCAGCAGCAACCTTCGAACAGGACTAGCGCGACCCTACGAGCAGTACTTC. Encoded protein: CASSNLRTGLARPYEQYF. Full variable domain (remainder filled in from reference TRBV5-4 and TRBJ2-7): ETGVTQSPTHLIKTRGQQVTLRCSSQSGHNTVSWYQQALGQGPQFIFQYYREEENGRGNFPPRFSGLQFPNYSSELNVNALELDDSALYLCASSNLRTGLARPYEQYFGPGTRLTVT.